This TCR beta chain derives from a study of T cells in Graves' hyperthyroidism and ophthalmopathy. Broader study findings: The authors' 13 V-J model separated ophthalmopathy from stable hyperthyroidism.

The source material, RNA transcripts, was used to amplify TCR beta CDR3 regions. Initially, a first-round RT-PCR of the TCR CDR3 employed the HTBI primer set. TCRdb independently ran MiXCR on the multiplex PCR reads; one entry per CDR3 protein. The sample carries about 520,000 distinct CDR3 sequences, around 22% recorded once. The sample holds a few counts of this clonotype. Its antigen is still unknown. Sequencing was performed on blood. The receptor was derived from a woman in her thirties with Graves' ophthalmopathy.

For the CDR3, the DNA is TGTGCCAGTAGTCTTCGACAGACCTACGAGCAGTACGTC. It encodes CASSLRQTYEQYV. The chain couples TRBV19 to TRBJ2-7, with a possible D match to TRBD1 (5 bases). Germline V gene sequence: CDR1 LNHDA, CDR2 SQIVND (reference sequence). V lost 5 bases and J 2 bases, leaving 10 bases between the germline ends. The CDR3 loop spans 13 amino acids.